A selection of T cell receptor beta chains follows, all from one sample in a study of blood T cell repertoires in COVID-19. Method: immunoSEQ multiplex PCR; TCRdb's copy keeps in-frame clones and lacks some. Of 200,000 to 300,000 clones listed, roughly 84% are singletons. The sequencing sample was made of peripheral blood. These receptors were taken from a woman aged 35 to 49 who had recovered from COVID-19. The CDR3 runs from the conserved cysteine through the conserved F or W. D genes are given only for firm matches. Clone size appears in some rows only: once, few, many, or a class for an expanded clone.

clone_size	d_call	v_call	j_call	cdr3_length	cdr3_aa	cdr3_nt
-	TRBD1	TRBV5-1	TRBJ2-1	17	CASSLDGRQGSYNEQFF	TGCGCCAGCAGCTTGGATGGAAGACAGGGCTCCTACAATGAGCAGTTCTTC
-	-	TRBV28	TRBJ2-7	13	CASFRHESYEQYF	TGTGCCAGCTTCCGACATGAATCCTACGAGCAGTACTTC
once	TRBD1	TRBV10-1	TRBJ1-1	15	CASSESGGVNTEAFF	TGCGCCAGCAGTGAATCAGGGGGTGTGAACACTGAAGCTTTCTTT
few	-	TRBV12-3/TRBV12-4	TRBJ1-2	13	CASSLQGLDGYTF	TGTGCCAGCAGTCTTCAGGGGCTGGATGGCTACACCTTC
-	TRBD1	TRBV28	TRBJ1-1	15	CASSPLGQGDTEAFF	TGTGCCAGCAGTCCCCTGGGACAGGGAGACACTGAAGCTTTCTTT
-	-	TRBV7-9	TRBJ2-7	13	CASSLSVALEQYF	TGTGCCAGCAGCCTTTCGGTAGCGCTCGAGCAGTACTTC
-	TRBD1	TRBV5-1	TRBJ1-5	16	CASSDGTGDSNQPQHF	TGCGCCAGCAGCGACGGGACAGGGGATAGCAATCAGCCCCAGCATTTT
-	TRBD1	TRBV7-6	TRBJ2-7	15	CASSLARGQGYEQYF	TGTGCCAGCAGCTTAGCGCGGGGACAGGGCTACGAGCAGTACTTC
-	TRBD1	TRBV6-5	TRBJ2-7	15	CASSSPGTGLSGQYF	TGTGCCAGCAGTTCCCCCGGGACAGGCCTATCTGGGCAGTACTTC
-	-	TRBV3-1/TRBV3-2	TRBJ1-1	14	CASSQGDKNTEAFF	TGTGCCAGCAGCCAAGGTGACAAGAACACTGAAGCTTTCTTT
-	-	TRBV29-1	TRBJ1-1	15	CSVEGPGNFRTEAFF	TGCAGCGTTGAAGGTCCCGGGAATTTTAGAACTGAAGCTTTCTTT
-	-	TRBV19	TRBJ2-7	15	CASSILLGGSYEQYF	TGTGCCAGTAGTATTCTTTTGGGAGGCTCCTACGAGCAGTACTTC
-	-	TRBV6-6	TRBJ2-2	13	CASVTGVAGELFF	TGTGCCAGCGTTACGGGGGTGGCCGGGGAGCTGTTTTTT
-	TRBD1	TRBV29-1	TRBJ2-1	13	CSAVGQTLNEQFF	TGCAGCGCCGTGGGACAGACTCTCAATGAGCAGTTCTTC